This TCR beta chain stems from a study of tumor-infiltrating lymphocytes in localized non-small cell lung cancer. About the study: Resected tumor was paired with non-adjacent uninvolved lung from the same patient. General study findings and limits: T-cell fraction did not differ between immunotypes IM1 and IM2. No link was found between tumor T-cell fraction and recurrence-free survival.

The V gene's germline CDR1 is GTSNPN and CDR2 SVGIG (reference sequence). Trimming left V 5 bases short and J 1 base short, with 5 bases between. This CDR3 spans 11 amino acids. As for this clone: The antigen remains undetermined.

The repertoire was sequenced with immunoSEQ multiplex PCR; TCRdb's copy has only in-frame clones and lacks some. The sample yields about 7,000 clones, around 82% seen once. Sequenced sample: lung tumor tissue. The chain carries TRBV30 and TRBJ1-1; D gene unclear. The receptor was isolated from a human donor with non-small cell lung cancer. The CDR3: CAWGSNTEAFF. The CDR3 nucleotides are TGTGCCTGGGGGTCGAACACTGAAGCTTTCTTT.